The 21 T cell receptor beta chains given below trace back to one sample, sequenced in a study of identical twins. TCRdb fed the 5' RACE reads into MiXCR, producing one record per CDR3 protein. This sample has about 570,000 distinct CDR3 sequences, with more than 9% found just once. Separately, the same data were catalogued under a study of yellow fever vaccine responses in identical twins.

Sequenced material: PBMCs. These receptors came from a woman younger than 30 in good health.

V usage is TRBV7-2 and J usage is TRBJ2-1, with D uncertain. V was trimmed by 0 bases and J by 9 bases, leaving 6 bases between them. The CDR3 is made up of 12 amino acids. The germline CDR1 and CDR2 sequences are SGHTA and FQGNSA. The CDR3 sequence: CASSLALTEQFF. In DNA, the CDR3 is TGTGCCAGCAGCTTAGCCCTAACTGAGCAGTTCTTC.

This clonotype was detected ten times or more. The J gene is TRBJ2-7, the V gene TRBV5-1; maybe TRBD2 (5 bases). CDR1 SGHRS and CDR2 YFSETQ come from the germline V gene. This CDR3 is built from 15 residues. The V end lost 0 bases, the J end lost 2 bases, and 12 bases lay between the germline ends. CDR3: CASSLARGVPYEQYF. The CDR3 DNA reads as TGCGCCAGCAGCTTGGCACGGGGTGTACCCTACGAGCAGTACTTC.

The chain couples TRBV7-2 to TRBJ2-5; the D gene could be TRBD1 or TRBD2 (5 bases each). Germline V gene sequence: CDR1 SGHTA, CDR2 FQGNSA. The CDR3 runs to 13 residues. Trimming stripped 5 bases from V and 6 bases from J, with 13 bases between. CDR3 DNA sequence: TGTGCCAGCAGCCCCCGTGGGGGACAGACCCAGTACTTC. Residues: CASSPRGGQTQYF.

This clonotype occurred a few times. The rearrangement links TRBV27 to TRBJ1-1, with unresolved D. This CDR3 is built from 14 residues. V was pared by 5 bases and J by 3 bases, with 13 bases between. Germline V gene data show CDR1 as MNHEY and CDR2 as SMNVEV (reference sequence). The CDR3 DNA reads TGTGCCAGCAGTCCGGCGAGGAAGGACACTGAAGCTTTCTTT. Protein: CASSPARKDTEAFF.

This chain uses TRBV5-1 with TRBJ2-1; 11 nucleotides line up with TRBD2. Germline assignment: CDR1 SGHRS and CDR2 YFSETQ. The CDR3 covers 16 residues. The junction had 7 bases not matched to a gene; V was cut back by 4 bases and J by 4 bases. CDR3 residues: CASSPTSGSTYNEQFF. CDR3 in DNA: TGCGCCAGCAGCCCAACTAGCGGGAGTACATACAATGAGCAGTTCTTC.

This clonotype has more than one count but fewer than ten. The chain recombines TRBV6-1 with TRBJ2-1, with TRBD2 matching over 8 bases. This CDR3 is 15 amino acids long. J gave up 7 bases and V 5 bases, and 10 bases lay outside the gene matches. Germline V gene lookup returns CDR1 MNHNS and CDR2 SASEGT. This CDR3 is CASSTSREGMNEQFF. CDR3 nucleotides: TGTGCCAGCAGTACCTCCCGGGAGGGTATGAATGAGCAGTTCTTC.

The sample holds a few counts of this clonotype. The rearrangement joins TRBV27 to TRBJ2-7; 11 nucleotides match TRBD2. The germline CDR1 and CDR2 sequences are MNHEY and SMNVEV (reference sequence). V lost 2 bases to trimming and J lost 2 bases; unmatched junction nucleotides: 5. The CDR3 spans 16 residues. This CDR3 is CASSLELSGRAYEQYF. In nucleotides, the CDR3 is TGTGCCAGCAGTTTAGAACTTAGCGGGAGGGCCTACGAGCAGTACTTC.

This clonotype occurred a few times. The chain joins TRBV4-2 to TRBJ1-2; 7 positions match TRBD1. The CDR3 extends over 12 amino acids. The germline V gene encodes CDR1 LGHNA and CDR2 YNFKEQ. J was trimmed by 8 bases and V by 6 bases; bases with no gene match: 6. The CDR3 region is CASRQGSGGYTF. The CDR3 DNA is TGTGCCAGCAGACAGGGGAGTGGGGGCTACACCTTC.

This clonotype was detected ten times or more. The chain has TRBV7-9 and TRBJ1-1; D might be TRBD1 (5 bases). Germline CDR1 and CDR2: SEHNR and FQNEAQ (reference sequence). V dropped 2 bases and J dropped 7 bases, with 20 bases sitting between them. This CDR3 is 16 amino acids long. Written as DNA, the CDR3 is TGTGCCAGCAGCTTATCCCCCAATGGGGAAAGGGGTGAAGCTTTCTTT. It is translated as CASSLSPNGERGEAFF.

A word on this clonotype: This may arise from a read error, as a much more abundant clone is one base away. CDR3 DNA sequence: TGTGCCAGCGGTCTACAGGGGGCCCGCGACTATGGCTACACCTTC. Its translation: CASGLQGARDYGYTF. V usage is TRBV12-3 or TRBV12-4 and J usage is TRBJ1-2; 9 bases line up with TRBD1. V shed 8 bases, J shed 3 bases, and the junction held 10 bases outside the gene matches. CDR3 length equals 15 residues.

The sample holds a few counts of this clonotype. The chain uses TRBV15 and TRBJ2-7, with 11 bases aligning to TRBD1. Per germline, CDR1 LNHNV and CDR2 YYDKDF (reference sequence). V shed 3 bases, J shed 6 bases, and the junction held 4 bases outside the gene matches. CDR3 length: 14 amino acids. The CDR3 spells CATSRDRGLVEQYF. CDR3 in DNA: TGTGCCACCAGCAGGGACAGGGGGCTCGTCGAGCAGTACTTC.

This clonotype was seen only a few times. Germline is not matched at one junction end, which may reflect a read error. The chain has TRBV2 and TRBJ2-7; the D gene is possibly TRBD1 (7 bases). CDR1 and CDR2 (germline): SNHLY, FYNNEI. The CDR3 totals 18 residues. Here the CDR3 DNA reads TGTGCCTGCAGTTTAAAGGTTTCGGGGGACAGACACTCCTACGAGCAGTACTTC. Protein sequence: CACSLKVSGDRHSYEQYF.

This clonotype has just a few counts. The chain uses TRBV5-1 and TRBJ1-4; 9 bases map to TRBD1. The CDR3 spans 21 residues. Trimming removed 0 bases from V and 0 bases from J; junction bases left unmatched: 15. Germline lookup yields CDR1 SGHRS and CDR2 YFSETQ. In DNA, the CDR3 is TGCGCCAGCAGCTTGGGAAACCCGGGACAGGGAATCGGAGCAACTAATGAAAAACTGTTTTTT. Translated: CASSLGNPGQGIGATNEKLFF.

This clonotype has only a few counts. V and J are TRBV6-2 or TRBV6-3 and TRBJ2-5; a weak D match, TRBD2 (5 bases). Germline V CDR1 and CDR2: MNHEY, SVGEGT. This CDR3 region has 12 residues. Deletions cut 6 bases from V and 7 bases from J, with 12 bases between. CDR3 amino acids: CASRGPRGTQYF. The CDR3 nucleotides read TGTGCCAGCAGAGGACCCCGGGGGACCCAGTACTTC.

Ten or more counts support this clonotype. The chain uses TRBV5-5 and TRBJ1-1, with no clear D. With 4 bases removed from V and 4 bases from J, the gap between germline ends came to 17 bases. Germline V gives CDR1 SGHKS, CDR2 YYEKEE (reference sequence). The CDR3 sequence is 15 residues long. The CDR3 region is CASSARGVGGTEAFF. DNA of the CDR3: TGTGCCAGCAGCGCTCGGGGTGTTGGAGGCACTGAAGCTTTCTTT.

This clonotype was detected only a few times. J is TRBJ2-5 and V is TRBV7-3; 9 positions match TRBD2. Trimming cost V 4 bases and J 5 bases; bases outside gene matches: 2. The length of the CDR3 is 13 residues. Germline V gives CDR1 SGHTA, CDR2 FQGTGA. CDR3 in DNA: TGTGCCAGCAGCTCTAGCGGGGTTGAGACCCAGTACTTC. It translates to CASSSSGVETQYF.

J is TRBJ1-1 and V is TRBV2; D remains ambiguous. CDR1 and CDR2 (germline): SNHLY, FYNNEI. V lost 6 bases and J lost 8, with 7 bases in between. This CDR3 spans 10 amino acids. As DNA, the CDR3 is TGTGCCAGCAGAGAGGACGAAGCTTTCTTT. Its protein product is CASREDEAFF.

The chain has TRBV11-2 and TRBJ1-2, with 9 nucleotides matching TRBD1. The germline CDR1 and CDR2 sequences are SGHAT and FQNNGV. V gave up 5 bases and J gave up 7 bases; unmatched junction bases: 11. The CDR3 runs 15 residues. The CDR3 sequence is CASSQRGTGIPGYTF. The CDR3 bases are TGTGCCAGCAGCCAGAGGGGGACAGGGATCCCTGGCTACACCTTC.

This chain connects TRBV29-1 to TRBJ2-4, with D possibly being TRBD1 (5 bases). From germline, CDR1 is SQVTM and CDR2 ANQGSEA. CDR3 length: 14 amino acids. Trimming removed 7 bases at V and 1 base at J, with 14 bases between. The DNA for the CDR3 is TGCAGCGGATCCTCAGGGCCGGCCAAAAACATTCAGTACTTC. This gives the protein CSGSSGPAKNIQYF.

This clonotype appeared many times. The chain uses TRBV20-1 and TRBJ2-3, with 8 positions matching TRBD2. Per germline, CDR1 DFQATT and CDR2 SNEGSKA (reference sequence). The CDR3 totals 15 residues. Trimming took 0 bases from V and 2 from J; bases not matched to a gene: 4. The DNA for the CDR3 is TGCAGTGCTAGAGAGCGGGAGGATCCCACAGATACGCAGTATTTT. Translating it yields CSAREREDPTDTQYF.

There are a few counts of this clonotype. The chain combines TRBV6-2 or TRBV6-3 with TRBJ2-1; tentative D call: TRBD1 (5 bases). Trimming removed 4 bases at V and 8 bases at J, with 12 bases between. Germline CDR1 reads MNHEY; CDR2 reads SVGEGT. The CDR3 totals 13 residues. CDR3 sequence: CASSWPGLDEQFF. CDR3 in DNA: TGTGCCAGCAGTTGGCCAGGGCTGGATGAGCAGTTCTTC.